Following are 27 T cell receptor beta chains from one sample sequenced in a study of blood T cell repertoires in COVID-19. The data were produced by immunoSEQ multiplex PCR, yet TCRdb's version contains in-frame clones alone and is incomplete. Of 200,000 or so clones in the sample, about nine tenths were seen once. Sample: peripheral blood. The receptors come from a man aged 25-45 years with COVID-19, enrolled during active disease.

The chain is built from TRBV7-9 and TRBJ1-5, with TRBD1 matching 9 bases. The CDR3 runs 14 residues. J gave up 6 bases and V 5 bases, and 5 bases lay outside the gene matches. Looked up from germline, CDR1 is SEHNR and CDR2 is FQNEAQ (reference sequence). This chain's CDR3 is CASSPGTGFQPQHF. The DNA for the CDR3 is TGTGCCAGCAGCCCCGGGACAGGGTTTCAGCCCCAGCATTTT.

The chain recombines TRBV27 with TRBJ2-7, with D maybe TRBD1 (6 bases). Trimming pared 7 bases from V and 0 bases from J, leaving 13 bases between. The germline CDR1 and CDR2 sequences are MNHEY and SMNVEV (reference sequence). The CDR3 is 14 amino acids. The CDR3 reads CASTPIGGSYEQYF. CDR3 in DNA: TGTGCCAGCACTCCAATAGGGGGCTCCTACGAGCAGTACTTC.

The rearrangement links TRBV24-1 to TRBJ2-3; possibly TRBD1 for D (5 bases). The CDR3 loop spans 15 amino acids. The germline V gene encodes CDR1 KGHDR and CDR2 SFDVKD. V was shortened by 7 bases and J by 1 base, with 14 bases between the two germline ends. Written as DNA, the CDR3 is TGTGCCACCAGCCAGGGTAAGGTGGGCACAGATACGCAGTATTTT. It codes for CATSQGKVGTDTQYF.

V and J are TRBV28 and TRBJ1-2, with a weak D call TRBD1 (5 bases). Trimming left V 0 bases short and J 7 bases short, with 9 bases between. CDR1 is MDHEN, CDR2 SYDVKM, per germline. CDR3 length equals 13 residues. CDR3 coding DNA: TGTGCCAGCAGTTTATGGGCGGGGGGTGGCTACACCTTC. As protein: CASSLWAGGGYTF.

This chain joins TRBV7-9 and TRBJ1-1; D is unclear. Looked up from germline, CDR1 is SEHNR and CDR2 is FQNEAQ (reference sequence). The CDR3 is 13 residues long. Trimming took off 2 bases at V and 6 bases at J, with 10 bases between the two ends. Here the CDR3 DNA reads TGTGCCAGCAGCTTACCCTCCCCGGCTGAAGCTTTCTTT. Translating gives CASSLPSPAEAFF.

V and J are TRBV24-1 and TRBJ1-2; D perhaps matches TRBD1 (5 bases). Trimming pared 5 bases from V and 3 bases from J, leaving 18 bases between. The CDR3 consists of 16 residues. Germline CDR1 KGHDR, CDR2 SFDVKD. The CDR3 reads CATSGQGTSLDYGYTF. The DNA of the CDR3 is TGTGCCACCAGTGGGCAGGGTACCTCTCTGGACTATGGCTACACCTTC.

This chain links TRBV19 with TRBJ1-1; the match to TRBD1 covers 10 bases. The CDR3 loop spans 13 amino acids. The junction had 4 bases not matched to a gene; V was cut back by 8 bases and J by 4 bases. CDR1 is LNHDA, CDR2 SQIVND, per germline (reference sequence). The chain's CDR3 is CASWDRGGTEAFF. CDR3 bases: TGTGCCAGTTGGGACAGGGGAGGCACTGAAGCTTTCTTT.

J is TRBJ2-1 and V is TRBV27, with 8 positions matching TRBD1. J was trimmed by 0 bases and V by 7 bases; bases with no gene match: 8. There are 16 residues in the CDR3. Looked up from germline, CDR1 is MNHEY and CDR2 is SMNVEV (reference sequence). The CDR3 DNA sequence: TGTGCCAGCAACGCAGGGGGCATTAGCTCCTACAATGAGCAGTTCTTC. Its protein product is CASNAGGISSYNEQFF.

The chain couples TRBV4-1 to TRBJ2-7, with D tentatively TRBD1 (5 bases). The CDR3 length is 16 residues. V was cut by 1 base and J by 4 bases, with 17 bases left in between. The germline CDR1 and CDR2 sequences are MGHRA and YSYEKL. The CDR3 here is CASSQGTGRENYEQYF. CDR3 coding DNA: TGCGCCAGCAGCCAAGGAACGGGCAGGGAAAATTACGAGCAGTACTTC.

The chain joins TRBV24-1 to TRBJ2-2, with D perhaps TRBD1 (5 bases). There are 12 residues in the CDR3. V gave up 10 bases and J gave up 5 bases, with 10 bases separating them. The germline V gene encodes CDR1 KGHDR and CDR2 SFDVKD. The CDR3 DNA sequence: TGTGCCACAAAAACAGGAACCGGGGAGCTGTTTTTT. It encodes CATKTGTGELFF.

The CDR3, as DNA: TGTGCCAGTAGTATAGGGCGCAGGGCCACTGAAGCTTTCTTT. Encoded protein: CASSIGRRATEAFF. J is TRBJ1-1 and V is TRBV19; possible D gene TRBD1, 5 bases. This CDR3 comprises 14 residues. Trimming took off 1 base at V and 4 bases at J, with 10 bases between the two ends. Germline CDR1 and CDR2: LNHDA and SQIVND (reference sequence).

This chain links TRBV7-8 with TRBJ2-1; TRBD2 aligns across 7 bases. The CDR3 spans 15 residues. With 3 bases clipped from V and 7 bases from J, the junction kept 9 bases outside the gene matches. Per germline, CDR1 SGHVS and CDR2 FQNEAQ. As DNA, the CDR3 is TGTGCCAGCAGCTTCCCGTGGGGGGGGAGGAATGAGCAGTTCTTC. As protein: CASSFPWGGRNEQFF.

This chain connects TRBV2 to TRBJ2-1; D unclear. V was shortened by 1 base and J by 4 bases, with 8 bases between the two germline ends. Germline V gene data show CDR1 as SNHLY and CDR2 as FYNNEI. This CDR3 is 14 amino acids long. The CDR3 nucleotides are TGTGCCAGCAGTGAAGGGCGGAAGTACAATGAGCAGTTCTTC. It codes for CASSEGRKYNEQFF.

The chain combines TRBV6-5 with TRBJ1-5; 8 bases are a match to TRBD1. V lost 0 bases to trimming and J lost 6 bases; unmatched junction nucleotides: 4. This CDR3 is 15 amino acids long. Per germline, CDR1 MNHEY and CDR2 SVGAGI. Written as DNA, the CDR3 is TGTGCCAGCAGTTACTCCCAGGGGGCGGGTCAGCCCCAGCATTTT. Protein product: CASSYSQGAGQPQHF.

This rearrangement joins TRBV29-1 to TRBJ1-6, with D tentatively TRBD1 (5 bases). The germline CDR1 and CDR2 sequences are SQVTM and ANQGSEA. The CDR3 has 15 residues. V was pared by 4 bases and J by 3 bases, with 13 bases between. For the CDR3, the DNA is TGCAGCGTTGCCGTTGACACAGGCTATAATTCACCCCTCCACTTT. This sequence encodes CSVAVDTGYNSPLHF. The variable domain in full, with the rest retrieved from reference TRBV29-1 and TRBJ1-6, is SAVISQKPSRDICQRGTSLTIQCQVDSQVTMMFWYRQQPGQSLTLIATANQGSEATYESGFVIDKFPISRPNLTFSTLTVSNMSPEDSSIYLCSVAVDTGYNSPLHFGNGTRLTVT.

The V call is TRBV7-2, the J call TRBJ1-5; 7 bases align to TRBD1. From germline, CDR1 is SGHTA and CDR2 FQGNSA. This CDR3 is built from 15 residues. Trimming took 5 bases from V and 3 from J; bases not matched to a gene: 7. Written as DNA, the CDR3 is TGTGCCAGCAGCCCGGGACAGATCCTCAATCAGCCCCAGCATTTT. This gives the protein CASSPGQILNQPQHF. Full variable domain (rest looked up from reference TRBV7-2 and TRBJ1-5): GAGVSQSPSNKVTEKGKDVELRCDPISGHTALYWYRQSLGQGLEFLIYFQGNSAPDKSGLPSDRFSAERTGGSVSTLTIQRTQQEDSAVYLCASSPGQILNQPQHFGDGTRLSIL.

V is TRBV7-9 and J is TRBJ1-2; unclear D gene. Germline lookup yields CDR1 SEHNR and CDR2 FQNEAQ (reference sequence). The CDR3 loop spans 16 amino acids. With 2 bases removed from V and 5 bases from J, the gap between germline ends came to 18 bases. CDR3 sequence: CASSLRRGTYEYGYTF. The DNA for the CDR3 is TGTGCCAGCAGCTTACGCCGCGGCACGTATGAGTATGGCTACACCTTC.

The chain links TRBV9 to TRBJ2-7; TRBD1 matches at 9 bases. V dropped 0 bases and J dropped 6; count of bases not matched to a gene: 7. The CDR3 consists of 15 residues. Germline V CDR1 and CDR2: SGDLS, YYNGEE. The CDR3 nucleotides are TGTGCCAGCAGCGTAGCCGGGACAGGGAGCGGCGAGCAGTACTTC. Its translation is CASSVAGTGSGEQYF.

This rearrangement joins TRBV11-1 to TRBJ2-1, with D perhaps matching TRBD2 (6 bases). The germline CDR1 and CDR2 sequences are SGHAT and FQDESV (reference sequence). This CDR3 spans 16 amino acids. Trimming shortened V by 1 base and J by 0 bases, and 10 bases separated the two germline ends. CDR3 sequence reads: CASSLGVGGSYNEQFF. The CDR3 coding sequence is TGTGCCAGCAGCTTAGGGGTCGGGGGCTCCTACAATGAGCAGTTCTTC.

The rearrangement joins TRBV6-7 to TRBJ1-2; 8 bases line up with TRBD1. TRBV6-7 counts as an open reading frame of uncertain function. The V and J ends lost 5 bases and 7 bases, in that order; junction bases with no gene match: 12. The CDR3 is 15 residues long. For the CDR3, the DNA is TGTGCCAGCAGTCACGGACAGGGTGGGATTCGTGGCTACACCTTC. It is translated as CASSHGQGGIRGYTF.

The genes are TRBV7-9 and TRBJ2-1, with a weak D call TRBD2 (7 bases). Germline-derived CDR1 and CDR2 are SEHNR and FQNEAQ (reference sequence). V lost 4 bases, J lost 0 bases, and 13 bases lay in between. The length of the CDR3 is 16 residues. This CDR3 reads CASSWRGGGSYNEQFF. The CDR3 DNA follows: TGTGCCAGCAGCTGGAGGGGAGGGGGCTCCTACAATGAGCAGTTCTTC.

V usage is TRBV20-1 and J usage is TRBJ1-2; possible D gene TRBD1, 6 bases. The CDR3 has 17 amino acids. The germline V gene has CDR1 DFQATT and CDR2 SNEGSKA (reference sequence). Trimming took 3 bases from V and 0 from J, leaving 20 bases between them. CDR3: CSASLLRTATPNYGYTF. In DNA form, the CDR3 reads TGCAGTGCTAGTCTGCTTCGGACAGCTACTCCTAACTATGGCTACACCTTC.

J is TRBJ2-1 and V is TRBV7-2; 9 bases match TRBD2. The V gene's germline CDR1 is SGHTA and CDR2 FQGNSA. This CDR3 is built from 15 residues. V was clipped by 2 bases and J by 10 bases; unmatched bases: 9. CDR3 loop: CASSLRRGGPSEQFF. CDR3 DNA: TGTGCCAGCAGCTTAAGGCGGGGGGGCCCTAGCGAGCAGTTCTTC.

In the case of this clone: The sample carries other DNA sequences with the same CDR3. This CDR3 is CATSDPGQGDTGELFF. CDR3 coding DNA: TGTGCCACCAGTGACCCCGGACAGGGGGACACCGGGGAGCTGTTTTTT. The chain uses TRBV24-1 and TRBJ2-2; TRBD1 agrees at 10 bases. The germline CDR1 and CDR2 sequences are KGHDR and SFDVKD. The CDR3 loop spans 16 amino acids. Unmatched junction bases numbered 4, after V lost 4 bases and J lost 3 bases.

The chain is built from TRBV3-1 (or the pseudogene TRBV3-2) and TRBJ2-2; D is perhaps TRBD2 (5 bases). Looked up from germline, CDR1 is LGHDT and CDR2 is YNNKEL (reference sequence). The V end lost 6 bases, the J end lost 7 bases, and 15 bases lay between the germline ends. The CDR3 loop spans 14 amino acids. The CDR3 loop is CASSWSLEGGELFF. The CDR3 coding sequence is TGTGCCAGCAGTTGGAGCCTCGAGGGCGGGGAGCTGTTTTTT.

This rearrangement joins TRBV19 to TRBJ2-7; D not certain. Germline lookup yields CDR1 LNHDA and CDR2 SQIVND (reference sequence). CDR3 length: 13 amino acids. The ends were cut back, 11 bases at V and 3 bases at J, with 17 bases in the middle. The CDR3 spells CAARQSPLYEQYF. The CDR3, as DNA: TGTGCCGCCCGTCAGTCGCCCCTCTACGAGCAGTACTTC.

The chain recombines TRBV27 with TRBJ2-3; D is possibly TRBD1 (6 bases). Trimming removed 6 bases from V and 4 bases from J, with 14 bases in between. In germline, CDR1 is MNHEY, CDR2 SMNVEV (reference sequence). The CDR3 runs 14 residues. The CDR3 protein is CASRESWGPDTQYF. The CDR3 DNA follows: TGTGCCAGCAGGGAATCTTGGGGGCCAGATACGCAGTATTTT.